These T cell receptor beta chains were read from a single sample in a study of naive CD8 T cells in extremely preterm neonates. The assay was immunoSEQ multiplex PCR, and TCRdb's table has in-frame clones only and misses some. The table records roughly 960 clones, 95% to 98% of them present only once. The sequenced sample was naive CD8+ T cells from cord blood. The source of these receptors is a girl who was born preterm. Both conserved end residues are part of each CDR3. The order of the fields is J gene, D gene, clone size, V gene, CDR3 protein, CDR3 DNA. The D gene is left open where the match is weak. Size tells how often a clone was seen (once, few, many) or the class of an expanded clone, and some rows leave it out.

>TRBJ2-1|NA|once|TRBV4-2
CASSQRSGEKNNEQFF
TGTGCCAGCAGCCAACGTTCCGGGGAGAAGAACAATGAGCAGTTCTTC
>TRBJ1-3|NA|NA|TRBV27
CASSPLGLSSGNTIYF
TGTGCCAGCAGTCCCCTCGGACTGAGCTCTGGAAACACCATATATTTT
>TRBJ1-4|TRBD1|NA|TRBV27
CASRDRAIATNEKLFF
TGTGCCAGCAGAGACAGGGCTATTGCAACTAATGAAAAACTGTTTTTT
>TRBJ2-5|TRBD2|NA|TRBV19
CASSKREREQYF
TGTGCCAGTAGTAAGCGGGAGAGGGAGCAGTACTTC
>TRBJ2-7|TRBD2|NA|TRBV10-2
CASSDHSGGAHF
TGCGCCAGCAGTGACCACAGCGGGGGGGCCCACTTC
>TRBJ1-1|NA|NA|TRBV21-1
CASRSDLATIRTEAFF
TGTGCCAGCAGGAGTGATTTAGCCACAATTCGCACTGAAGCTTTCTTT
>TRBJ2-7|NA|NA|TRBV13
CASSLDNYEQYF
TGTGCCAGCAGCTTAGACAACTACGAGCAGTACTTC
>TRBJ2-1|TRBD2|NA|TRBV14
CASSQIAGGHNEQFF
TGTGCCAGCAGCCAAATAGCGGGAGGGCACAATGAGCAGTTCTTC
>TRBJ2-1|TRBD2|NA|TRBV7-9
CASSRGLAGDNEQFF
TGTGCCAGCAGCCGGGGACTAGCGGGAGACAATGAGCAGTTCTTC
>TRBJ2-7|TRBD2|NA|TRBV4-1
CASSQDAGGLGNEQYF
TGCGCCAGCAGCCAAGATGCGGGGGGCTTGGGAAACGAGCAGTACTTC
>TRBJ2-2|NA|NA|TRBV13
CASSLASTGELFF
TGTGCCAGCAGCTTAGCGAGCACCGGGGAGCTGTTTTTT
>TRBJ2-7|TRBD1|NA|TRBV27
CASSGTGGDEQYF
TGTGCCAGCAGCGGGACAGGGGGGGACGAGCAGTACTTC
>TRBJ2-3|TRBD1|NA|TRBV12-5
CASGLGQGADTQYF
TGTGCTAGTGGTTTGGGACAGGGGGCGGATACGCAGTATTTT
>TRBJ2-7|TRBD1|once|TRBV2
CASTQGAVYEQYF
TGTGCCAGCACCCAGGGGGCGGTCTACGAGCAGTACTTC
>TRBJ2-7|TRBD1|NA|TRBV4-2
CASSQDPAGTGVYEQYF
TGTGCCAGCAGCCAAGATCCTGCCGGGACAGGGGTTTACGAGCAGTACTTC
>TRBJ2-3|TRBD2|NA|TRBV7-3
CASSLAGGTDTQYF
TGTGCCAGCAGCTTAGCGGGAGGCACAGATACGCAGTATTTT
>TRBJ2-3|TRBD1|NA|TRBV13
CASSPGTGITDTQYF
TGTGCCAGCAGCCCCGGGACAGGGATCACAGATACGCAGTATTTT
>TRBJ2-7|NA|NA|TRBV9
CASSVGGDTYEQYF
TGTGCCAGCAGCGTAGGGGGGGACACCTACGAGCAGTACTTC
>TRBJ2-1|NA|NA|TRBV29-1
CSVDGPSYNEQFF
TGCAGCGTTGATGGGCCCTCCTACAATGAGCAGTTCTTC
>TRBJ2-6|NA|NA|TRBV12-2
CASRSSETPQSRANVLTF
TGTGCAAGTCGCTCTAGCGAGACTCCACAAAGTCGGGCCAACGTCCTGACTTTC
>TRBJ2-2|TRBD2|NA|TRBV7-9
CASSLPAGVGYTGELFF
TGTGCCAGCAGCTTACCAGCGGGAGTCGGGTACACCGGGGAGCTGTTTTTT
>TRBJ2-1|TRBD2|NA|TRBV10-2
CASTSGDNEQFF
TGCGCCAGCACTAGCGGGGACAATGAGCAGTTCTTC
>TRBJ2-5|NA|NA|TRBV6-6
CASSYSTSYQETQYF
TGTGCCAGCAGTTACTCTACTAGCTACCAAGAGACCCAGTACTTC
>TRBJ1-1|NA|NA|TRBV19
CASSIGSTEAFF
TGTGCCAGTAGTATAGGGTCCACTGAAGCTTTCTTT
>TRBJ2-2|TRBD1|NA|TRBV6-1
CASSEGTGDTGELFF
TGTGCCAGCAGTGAGGGGACAGGGGACACCGGGGAGCTGTTTTTT
>TRBJ2-7|NA|NA|TRBV28
CASSFHFTYEQYF
TGTGCCAGCAGTTTCCACTTTACCTACGAGCAGTACTTC
>TRBJ2-7|TRBD1|NA|TRBV4-2
CASSPDRGSHEQYF
TGTGCCAGCAGCCCGGACAGGGGATCGCACGAGCAGTACTTC
>TRBJ1-1|NA|NA|TRBV30
CAWSVGGTTEAFF
TGTGCCTGGAGTGTGGGGGGAACCACTGAAGCTTTCTTT
>TRBJ1-2|TRBD1|NA|TRBV9
CASSVGTGDYGYTF
TGTGCCAGCAGCGTAGGGACAGGGGACTATGGCTACACCTTC
>TRBJ2-3|TRBD2|NA|TRBV11-2
CASSLAGGPDTQYF
TGTGCCAGCAGCTTAGCGGGGGGGCCAGATACGCAGTATTTT
>TRBJ1-1|TRBD1|NA|TRBV28
CASSQGATEAFF
TGTGCCAGCAGTCAGGGGGCCACTGAAGCTTTCTTT
>TRBJ2-2|NA|NA|TRBV11-3
CASSDNTGELFF
TGTGCCAGCAGCGACAACACCGGGGAGCTGTTTTTT
>TRBJ1-5|NA|NA|TRBV27
CASGLTGNQPQHF
TGTGCCAGCGGCCTAACAGGGAATCAGCCCCAGCATTTT
>TRBJ2-7|NA|NA|TRBV21-1
CASSKGTGGYEQYF
TGTGCCAGCAGCAAAGGGACAGGGGGCTACGAGCAGTACTTC
>TRBJ2-5|TRBD1|NA|TRBV5-6
CASSLQGEETQYF
TGTGCCAGCAGCTTACAGGGGGAAGAGACCCAGTACTTC
>TRBJ2-2|NA|NA|TRBV6-5
CASSLGQNTGELFF
TGTGCCAGCAGTTTGGGACAGAACACCGGGGAGCTGTTTTTT
>TRBJ2-3|NA|NA|TRBV7-2
CASSLDSGGTDTQYF
TGTGCCAGCAGCCTCGATAGCGGAGGGACAGATACGCAGTATTTT
>TRBJ1-1|NA|NA|TRBV9
CASSPSLHTEAFF
TGTGCCAGCAGCCCCTCTTTACACACTGAAGCTTTCTTT
>TRBJ2-1|NA|once|TRBV27
CASSLRAGEQFF
TGTGCCAGCAGTTTAAGGGCAGGTGAGCAGTTCTTC
>TRBJ2-7|NA|NA|TRBV6-1
CASSEGQTYEQYF
TGTGCCAGCAGTGAAGGACAAACCTACGAGCAGTACTTC
>TRBJ2-3|TRBD2|NA|TRBV4-2
CASSQGTSGRATDTQYF
TGTGCCAGCAGCCAAGGGACTAGCGGGAGGGCCACAGATACGCAGTATTTT
>TRBJ1-3|NA|once|TRBV28
CASSLSLSGNTIYF
TGTGCCAGCAGCCTCAGTCTCTCTGGAAACACCATATATTTT
>TRBJ2-3|NA|once|TRBV4-1
CASSQDRSTDTQYF
TGCGCCAGCAGCCAAGATCGGAGCACAGATACGCAGTATTTT
>TRBJ2-1|TRBD1|NA|TRBV5-1
CASSRITGGYNEQFF
TGCGCCAGCAGCAGGATAACAGGGGGCTACAATGAGCAGTTCTTC
>TRBJ2-5|NA|NA|TRBV13
CASSLEGEETQYF
TGTGCCAGCAGCTTAGAAGGGGAAGAGACCCAGTACTTC
>TRBJ1-2|TRBD1|NA|TRBV12-5
CASGSGTGGYGYTF
TGTGCTAGTGGTTCCGGGACAGGGGGCTATGGCTACACCTTC
>TRBJ2-2|NA|NA|TRBV27
CASSPGHGELFF
TGTGCCAGCAGCCCCGGACACGGGGAGCTGTTTTTT
>TRBJ2-7|TRBD1|NA|TRBV27
CASSWTGGSYEQYF
TGTGCCAGCAGTTGGACAGGGGGCTCCTACGAGCAGTACTTC
>TRBJ1-2|TRBD1|once|TRBV5-6
CASSLGTGDYGYTF
TGTGCCAGCAGCTTGGGGACAGGGGACTATGGCTACACCTTC
>TRBJ2-1|TRBD2|NA|TRBV2
CASRGLQSYNEQFF
TGTGCCAGCAGGGGACTACAGTCCTACAATGAGCAGTTCTTC
>TRBJ2-7|TRBD1|once|TRBV9
CASSVGQGAREQYF
TGTGCCAGCAGCGTAGGGCAGGGGGCTAGGGAGCAGTACTTC
>TRBJ2-7|NA|NA|TRBV12-5
CASGLDTYYEQYF
TGTGCTAGTGGTTTGGACACTTACTACGAGCAGTACTTC
>TRBJ2-2|NA|NA|TRBV9
CASSGLAGELFF
TGTGCCAGCAGCGGACTAGCCGGGGAGCTGTTTTTT
>TRBJ2-3|TRBD2|NA|TRBV27
CASSSWTSGTDTQYF
TGTGCCAGCAGTTCCTGGACTAGCGGGACAGATACGCAGTATTTT
>TRBJ2-1|TRBD2|NA|TRBV7-3
CASSLLAGGNEQFF
TGTGCCAGCAGCTTACTAGCGGGGGGAAATGAGCAGTTCTTC
>TRBJ2-7|TRBD2|NA|TRBV7-2
CASSHVAGENYEQYF
TGTGCCAGCAGCCATGTAGCGGGAGAGAACTACGAGCAGTACTTC
>TRBJ2-3|NA|NA|TRBV13
CASSLLSESDTQYF
TGTGCCAGCAGCTTATTGTCGGAGTCAGATACGCAGTATTTT
>TRBJ2-7|TRBD1|NA|TRBV7-6
CASSSGTGYEQYF
TGTGCCAGCAGCTCCGGGACAGGGTACGAGCAGTACTTC
>TRBJ2-7|NA|NA|TRBV14
CASSQGGEQYF
TGTGCCAGCAGCCAAGGGGGCGAGCAGTACTTC
>TRBJ2-6|NA|NA|TRBV1
CTSSNKAQSRANVLTF
TGCACCAGCAGCAACAAGGCACAAAGTCGGGCCAACGTCCTGACTTTC